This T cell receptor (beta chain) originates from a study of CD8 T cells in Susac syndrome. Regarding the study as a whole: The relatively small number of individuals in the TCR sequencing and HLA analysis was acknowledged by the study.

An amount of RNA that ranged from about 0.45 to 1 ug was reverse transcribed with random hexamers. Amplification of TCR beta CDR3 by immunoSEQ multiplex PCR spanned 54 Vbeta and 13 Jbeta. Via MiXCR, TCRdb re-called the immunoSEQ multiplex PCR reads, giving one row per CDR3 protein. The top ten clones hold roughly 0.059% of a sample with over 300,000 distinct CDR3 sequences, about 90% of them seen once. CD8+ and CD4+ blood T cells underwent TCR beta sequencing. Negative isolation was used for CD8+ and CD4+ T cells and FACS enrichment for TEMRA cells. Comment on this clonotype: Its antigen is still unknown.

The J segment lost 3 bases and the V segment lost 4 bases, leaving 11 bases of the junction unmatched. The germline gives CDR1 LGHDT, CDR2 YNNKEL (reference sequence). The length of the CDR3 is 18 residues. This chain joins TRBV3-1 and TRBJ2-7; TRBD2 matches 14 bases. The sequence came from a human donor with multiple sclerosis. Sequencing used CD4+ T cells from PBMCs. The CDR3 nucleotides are TGTGCCAGCAGCCCGACTAGCGGGAGGGTCCCGAGAAGCTACGAGCAGTACTTC. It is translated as CASSPTSGRVPRSYEQYF.